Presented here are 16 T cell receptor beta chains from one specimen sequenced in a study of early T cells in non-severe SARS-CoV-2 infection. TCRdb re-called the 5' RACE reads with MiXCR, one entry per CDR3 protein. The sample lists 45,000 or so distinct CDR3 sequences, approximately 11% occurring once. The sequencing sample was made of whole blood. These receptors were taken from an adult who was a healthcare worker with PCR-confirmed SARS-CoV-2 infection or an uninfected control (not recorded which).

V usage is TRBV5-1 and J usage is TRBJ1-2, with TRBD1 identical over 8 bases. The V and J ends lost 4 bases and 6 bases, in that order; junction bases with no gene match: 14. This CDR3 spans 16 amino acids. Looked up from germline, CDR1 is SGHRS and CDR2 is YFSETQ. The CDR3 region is CASSDKPGQGVNGYTF. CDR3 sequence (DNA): TGCGCCAGCAGCGACAAGCCCGGACAGGGAGTAAATGGCTACACCTTC.

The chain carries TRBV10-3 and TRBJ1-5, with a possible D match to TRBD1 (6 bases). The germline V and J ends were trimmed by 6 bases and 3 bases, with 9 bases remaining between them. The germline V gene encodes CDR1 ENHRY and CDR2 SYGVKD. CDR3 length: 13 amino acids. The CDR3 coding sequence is TGTGCCATCAGAGGGGGGGCCAATCAGCCCCAGCATTTT. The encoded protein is CAIRGGANQPQHF.

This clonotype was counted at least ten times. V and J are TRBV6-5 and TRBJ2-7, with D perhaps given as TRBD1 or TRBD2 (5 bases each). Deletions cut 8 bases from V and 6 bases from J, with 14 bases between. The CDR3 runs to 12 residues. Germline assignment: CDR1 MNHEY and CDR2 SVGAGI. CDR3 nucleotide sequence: TGTGCCAGCGGATGGGACCTTTCCGAGCAGTACTTC. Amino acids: CASGWDLSEQYF.

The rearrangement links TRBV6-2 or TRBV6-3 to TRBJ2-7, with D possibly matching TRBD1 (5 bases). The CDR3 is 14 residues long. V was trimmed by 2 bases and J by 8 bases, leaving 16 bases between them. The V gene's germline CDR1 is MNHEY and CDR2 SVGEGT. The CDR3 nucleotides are TGTGCCAGCAGTTACCTAGGGGCCGGCCTCCAGCAGTACTTC. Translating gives CASSYLGAGLQQYF.

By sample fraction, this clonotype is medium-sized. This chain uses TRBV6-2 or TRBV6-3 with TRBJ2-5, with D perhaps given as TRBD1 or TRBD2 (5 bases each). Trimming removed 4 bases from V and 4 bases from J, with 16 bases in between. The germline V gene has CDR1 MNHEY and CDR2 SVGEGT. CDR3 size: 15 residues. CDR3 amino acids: CASSSGRGAGETQYF. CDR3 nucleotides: TGTGCCAGCAGTTCCGGAAGGGGAGCTGGAGAGACCCAGTACTTC.

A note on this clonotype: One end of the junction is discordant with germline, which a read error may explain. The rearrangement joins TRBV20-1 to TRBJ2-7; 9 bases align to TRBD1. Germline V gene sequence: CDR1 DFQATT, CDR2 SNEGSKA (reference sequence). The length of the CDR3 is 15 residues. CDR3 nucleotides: TGTAGTGCTAGAGACCAGGGACAGGGAGGTTACGTGCAGTACTTC. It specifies CSARDQGQGGYVQYF.

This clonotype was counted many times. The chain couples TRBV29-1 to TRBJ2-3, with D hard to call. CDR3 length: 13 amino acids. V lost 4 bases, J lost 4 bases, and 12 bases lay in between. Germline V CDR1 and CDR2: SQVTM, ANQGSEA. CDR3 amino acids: CSVGWSSADTQYF. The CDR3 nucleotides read TGCAGCGTTGGATGGTCGAGTGCAGATACGCAGTATTTT.

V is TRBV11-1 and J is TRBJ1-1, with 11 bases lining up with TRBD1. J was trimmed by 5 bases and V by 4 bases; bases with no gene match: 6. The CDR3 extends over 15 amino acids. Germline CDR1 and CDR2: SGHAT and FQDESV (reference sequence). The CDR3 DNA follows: TGTGCCAGCAGCTCCCGGGACAGGGGGAGGACTGAAGCTTTCTTT. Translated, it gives CASSSRDRGRTEAFF. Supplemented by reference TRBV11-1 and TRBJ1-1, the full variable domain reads EAEVAQSPRYKITEKSQAVAFWCDPISGHATLYWYRQILGQGPELLVQFQDESVVDDSQLPKDRFSAERLKGVDSTLKIQPAELGDSAMYLCASSSRDRGRTEAFFGQGTRLTVV.

CDR3 nucleotide sequence: TGCAGCGTTTCCGGGAGACACACAGATACGCAGTATTTT. As protein: CSVSGRHTDTQYF. The rearrangement joins TRBV29-1 to TRBJ2-3, with TRBD2 as a possible D gene (6 bases). The CDR3 has 13 amino acids. Germline assignment: CDR1 SQVTM and CDR2 ANQGSEA. V was trimmed by 5 bases and J by 2 bases, leaving 11 bases between them.

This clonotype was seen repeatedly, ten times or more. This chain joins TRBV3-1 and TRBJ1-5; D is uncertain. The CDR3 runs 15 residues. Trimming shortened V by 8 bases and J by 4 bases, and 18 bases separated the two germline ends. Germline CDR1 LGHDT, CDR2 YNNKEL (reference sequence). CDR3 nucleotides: TGTGCCAGCGGACCACCGGGCCAAAGAAATCAGCCCCAGCATTTT. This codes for CASGPPGQRNQPQHF.

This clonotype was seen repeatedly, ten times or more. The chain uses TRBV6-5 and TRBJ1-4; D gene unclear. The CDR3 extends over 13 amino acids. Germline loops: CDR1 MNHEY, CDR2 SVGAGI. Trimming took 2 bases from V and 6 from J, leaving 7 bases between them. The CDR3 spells CASSYIGDEKLFF. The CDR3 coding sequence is TGTGCCAGCAGTTACATCGGTGATGAAAAACTGTTTTTT.

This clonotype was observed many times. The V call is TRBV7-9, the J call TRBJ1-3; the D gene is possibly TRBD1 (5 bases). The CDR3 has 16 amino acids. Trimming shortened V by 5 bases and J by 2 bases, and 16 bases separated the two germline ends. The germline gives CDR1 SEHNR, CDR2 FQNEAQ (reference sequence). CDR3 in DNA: TGTGCCAGCAGCCCCCTGGGGGGAAGACCTGGAAACACCATATATTTT. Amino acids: CASSPLGGRPGNTIYF.

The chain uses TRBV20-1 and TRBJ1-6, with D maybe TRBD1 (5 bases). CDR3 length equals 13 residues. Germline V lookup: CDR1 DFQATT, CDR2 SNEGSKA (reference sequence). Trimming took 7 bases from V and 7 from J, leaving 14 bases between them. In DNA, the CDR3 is TGCAGTGTAGGAAGGGGCGAAAATTCACCCCTCCACTTT. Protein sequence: CSVGRGENSPLHF.

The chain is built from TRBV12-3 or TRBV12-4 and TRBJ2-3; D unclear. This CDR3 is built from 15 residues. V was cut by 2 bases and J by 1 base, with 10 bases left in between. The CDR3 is CASSLRVVRTDTQYF. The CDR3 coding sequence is TGTGCCAGCAGTTTAAGAGTCGTTCGCACAGATACGCAGTATTTT.

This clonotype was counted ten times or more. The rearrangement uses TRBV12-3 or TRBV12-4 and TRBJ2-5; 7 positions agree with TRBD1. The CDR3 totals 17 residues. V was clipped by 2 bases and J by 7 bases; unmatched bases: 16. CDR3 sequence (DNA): TGTGCCAGCAGTTTACCCAAAGGGGGCGAGTGGTTCGGGACCCAGTACTTC. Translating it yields CASSLPKGGEWFGTQYF.

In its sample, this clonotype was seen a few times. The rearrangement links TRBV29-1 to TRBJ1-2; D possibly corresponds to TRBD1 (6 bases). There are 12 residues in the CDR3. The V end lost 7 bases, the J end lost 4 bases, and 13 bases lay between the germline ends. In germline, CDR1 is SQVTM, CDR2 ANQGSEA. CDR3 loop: CSGSDSLYGYTF. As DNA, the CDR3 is TGCAGCGGTTCGGACAGCCTCTATGGCTACACCTTC.